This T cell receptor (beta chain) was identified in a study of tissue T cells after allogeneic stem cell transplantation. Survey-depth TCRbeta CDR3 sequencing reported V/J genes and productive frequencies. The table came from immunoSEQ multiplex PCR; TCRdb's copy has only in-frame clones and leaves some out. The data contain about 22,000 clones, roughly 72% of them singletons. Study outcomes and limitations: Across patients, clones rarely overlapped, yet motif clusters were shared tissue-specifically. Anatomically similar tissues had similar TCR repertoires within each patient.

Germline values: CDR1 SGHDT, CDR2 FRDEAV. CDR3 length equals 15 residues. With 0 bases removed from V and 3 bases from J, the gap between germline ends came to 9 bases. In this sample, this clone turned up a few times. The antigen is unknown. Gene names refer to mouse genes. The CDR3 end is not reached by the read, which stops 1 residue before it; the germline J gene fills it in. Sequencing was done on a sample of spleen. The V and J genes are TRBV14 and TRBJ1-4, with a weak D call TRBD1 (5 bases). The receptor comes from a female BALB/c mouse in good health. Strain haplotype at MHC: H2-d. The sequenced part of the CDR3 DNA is TGTGCCAGCAGTTTCTTCGGGGCTGCCAACGAAAGATTATTT. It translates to CASSFFGAANERLF. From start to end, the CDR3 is CASSFFGAANERLFF.